Below are 4 T cell receptor beta chains sequenced from a single sample in a study of cytomegalovirus exposure and HLA in healthy donors. Use of 60 Vbeta and 13 Jbeta primers characterized the PCR. The repertoire was sequenced with immunoSEQ multiplex PCR; TCRdb's copy has only in-frame clones and lacks some. The repertoire includes some 77,000 clones, roughly 85% of them detected once, and 2.5% sits in the top ten. The sample taken for sequencing was PBMCs. These TCRs come from a man aged 25 to 40 in good health and CMV-seronegative.

The CDR3 coding sequence is TGTGCCAGCAGCCAAGAGGGGGCAATAGGTGGCTACACCTTC. Its protein is CASSQEGAIGGYTF. The V gene is TRBV14, the J gene TRBJ1-2; TRBD1 is a possible D gene (6 bases). V was trimmed by 0 bases and J by 7 bases, leaving 12 bases between them. This CDR3 is 14 amino acids long. CDR1 and CDR2 (germline): SGHDN, FVKESK.

The chain joins TRBV7-2 to TRBJ2-7; tentative D call: TRBD2 (7 bases). Germline CDR1 is SGHTA and CDR2 is FQGNSA. Trimming left V 5 bases short and J 6 bases short, with 20 bases between. The CDR3 is 15 residues long. The CDR3 bases are TGTGCCAGCAGCCCACGCGCTCAGGGGAGGGGCGAGCAGTACTTC. This encodes CASSPRAQGRGEQYF.

CDR3 DNA sequence: TGTGCCAGCAGCCTAGGGGAGGCTAGCACTGAAGCTTTCTTT. The encoded protein is CASSLGEASTEAFF. The chain uses TRBV7-6 and TRBJ1-1, with D possibly TRBD1 on 5 matching bases. The V and J ends lost 5 bases and 4 bases respectively, with 14 bases between them. In germline, CDR1 is SGHVS, CDR2 FNYEAQ. The CDR3 contains 14 residues.

This clone was seen a handful of times. The chain recombines TRBV7-2 with TRBJ1-2; 7 positions match TRBD1. Germline V lookup: CDR1 SGHTA, CDR2 FQGNSA. CDR3 size: 15 residues. The ends lost 2 bases at V and 2 bases at J; junction bases unmatched: 5. The CDR3 spells CASSLSGTENYGYTF. CDR3 nucleotide sequence: TGTGCCAGCAGCTTATCCGGGACAGAGAACTATGGCTACACCTTC.